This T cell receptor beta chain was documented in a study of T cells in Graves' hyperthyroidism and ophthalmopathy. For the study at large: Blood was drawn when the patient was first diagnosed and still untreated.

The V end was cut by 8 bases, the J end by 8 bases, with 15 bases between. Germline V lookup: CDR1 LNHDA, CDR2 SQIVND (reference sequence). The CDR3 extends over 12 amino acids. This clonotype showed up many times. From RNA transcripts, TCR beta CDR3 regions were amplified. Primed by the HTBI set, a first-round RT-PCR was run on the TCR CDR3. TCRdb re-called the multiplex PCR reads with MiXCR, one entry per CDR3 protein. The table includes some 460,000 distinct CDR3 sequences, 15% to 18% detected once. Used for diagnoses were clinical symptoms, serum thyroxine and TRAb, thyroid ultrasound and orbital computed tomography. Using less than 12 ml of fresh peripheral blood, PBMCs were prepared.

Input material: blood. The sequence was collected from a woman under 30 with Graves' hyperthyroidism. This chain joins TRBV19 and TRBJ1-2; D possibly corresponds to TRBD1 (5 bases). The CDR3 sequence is CASSIGAPGYTF. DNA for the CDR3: TGTGCCAGTTCTATCGGGGCCCCGGGCTACACCTTC.